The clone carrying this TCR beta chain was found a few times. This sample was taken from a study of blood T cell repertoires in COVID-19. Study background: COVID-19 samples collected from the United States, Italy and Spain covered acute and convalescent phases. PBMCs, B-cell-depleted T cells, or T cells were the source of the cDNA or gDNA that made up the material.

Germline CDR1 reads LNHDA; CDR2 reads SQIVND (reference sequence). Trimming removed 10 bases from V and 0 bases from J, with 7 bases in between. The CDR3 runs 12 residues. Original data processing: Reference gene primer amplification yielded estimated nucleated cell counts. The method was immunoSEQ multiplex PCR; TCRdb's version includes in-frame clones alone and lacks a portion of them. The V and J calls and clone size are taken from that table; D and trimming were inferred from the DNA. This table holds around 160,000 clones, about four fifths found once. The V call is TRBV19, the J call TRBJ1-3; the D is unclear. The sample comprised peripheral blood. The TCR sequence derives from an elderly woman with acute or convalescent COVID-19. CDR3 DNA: TGTGCCACCGTGAGCTCTGGAAACACCATATATTTT. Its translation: CATVSSGNTIYF. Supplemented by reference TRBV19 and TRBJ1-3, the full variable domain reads DGGITQSPKYLFRKEGQNVTLSCEQNLNHDAMYWYRQDPGQGLRLIYYSQIVNDFQKGDIAEGYSVSREKKESFPLTVTSAQKNPTAFYLCATVSSGNTIYFGEGSWLTVV.